This T cell receptor beta chain was identified during a study of cytomegalovirus exposure and HLA in healthy donors. General study points: Later analysis suggested most CMV-associated TCR beta chains were HLA-restricted.

The PCR used 60 Vbeta and 13 Jbeta primers. Sequencing was performed with immunoSEQ multiplex PCR; in TCRdb, only in-frame clones are kept and a portion is missing. The sample lists roughly 100,000 clones, 83% occurring once. Concerning this clone: No antigen is known for it.

Germline V gene lookup returns CDR1 LNHDA and CDR2 SQIVND (reference sequence). The J segment lost 0 bases and the V segment lost 7 bases, leaving 6 bases of the junction unmatched. CDR3 length equals 16 residues. The chain has TRBV19 and TRBJ1-3; 10 bases match TRBD1. The source of this sequence is a man between 18 and 35 years old in good health and CMV-seronegative. The material sequenced was PBMCs. The CDR3 sequence is CASTRQGAYSGNTIYF. The CDR3 DNA is TGTGCCAGTACGAGACAGGGGGCTTACTCTGGAAACACCATATATTTT.